The TCR beta chain under discussion was sequenced for a study of shared clonotypes between healthy human individuals. General study findings and limits: Naive CD4 clonotypes overlapped across a handful of donors at roughly 5.1%. Tissues were not sampled, only blood, and their repertoires likely differ. Among the subsets, naive ones generally showed larger estimated richness than memory ones.

Per the germline V gene, CDR1 is KGHSH and CDR2 is LQKENI. Trimming removed 3 bases from V and 0 bases from J, with 12 bases in between. This CDR3 has 16 residues. Into CD45RA+ naive and CD45RA-negative memory subsets, the CD4+ cells were split. Details on this clone: Its cognate antigen is unknown.

Some clones are missing from TCRdb's copy, which holds only in-frame ones; the method was immunoSEQ multiplex PCR. The repertoire has more than 850,000 clones, around three quarters of them found once; the top ten carry more than 0.45%. This chain connects TRBV18 to TRBJ1-5, with a tentative D call TRBD1 (5 bases). Input material: memory CD4+ T cells from PBMCs. Subset here: CD45RA-negative fraction. The clonotype was recovered from a man younger than 35 in good health. Some clones in this sample may be carry-over from other donors' samples. The CDR3 sequence is CASSPDQGYSNQPQHF. The CDR3 nucleotides read TGTGCCAGCTCACCGGATCAGGGCTATAGCAATCAGCCCCAGCATTTT.